These 15 T cell receptor beta chains originate from one sample sequenced in a study of T-cell memory formation after mild COVID-19. TCRdb re-derived calls from the 5' RACE reads in MiXCR, one entry per CDR3 protein. The table has a few hundred thousand distinct CDR3 sequences, approximately 22% seen once. The sequenced sample consisted of PBMCs or a T cell subset sorted from them (not recorded which). These receptors were collected from a man between 18 and 35 years old who had mild COVID-19 (a few samples of this study predate the infection). Cell type and time point are not known.

In its sample, this clonotype was seen a few times. V and J are TRBV5-1 and TRBJ2-3, with D tentatively TRBD1 (5 bases). Trimming pared 1 base from V and 6 bases from J, leaving 9 bases between. The CDR3 covers 13 residues. Per the germline V gene, CDR1 is SGHRS and CDR2 is YFSETQ. DNA for the CDR3: TGCGCCAGCAGCTTGCTAGGGGCTGATACGCAGTATTTT. Protein sequence: CASSLLGADTQYF.

This clonotype was seen more than once but under ten times. The chain links TRBV20-1 to TRBJ2-7, with 8 bases lining up with TRBD2. The CDR3 is 15 amino acids. The V and J ends lost 2 bases and 0 bases, in that order; junction bases with no gene match: 6. Germline loops: CDR1 DFQATT, CDR2 SNEGSKA (reference sequence). The chain's CDR3 is CSARSAGGNSYEQYF. The CDR3, as DNA: TGCAGTGCTAGATCGGCGGGGGGTAACTCCTACGAGCAGTACTTC.

This chain links TRBV4-3 with TRBJ2-3; 10 bases are shared with TRBD2. Germline CDR1 reads LGHNA; CDR2 reads YSLEER. With 0 bases clipped from V and 2 bases from J, the junction kept 11 bases outside the gene matches. The CDR3 spans 19 residues. In nucleotides, the CDR3 is TGCGCCAGCAGCCAAGATTCTAGCGGGGGAGGTTATTTCACAGATACGCAGTATTTT. Its protein product is CASSQDSSGGGYFTDTQYF.

This clonotype was counted between two and nine times. The chain links TRBV5-1 to TRBJ1-2; D ambiguous. Trimming removed 7 bases at V and 1 base at J, with 8 bases between. CDR1 is SGHRS and CDR2 is YFSETQ in the germline V gene. CDR3 size: 12 residues. The CDR3 sequence: CASGSDNYGYTF. CDR3 DNA: TGCGCCAGCGGGTCGGATAACTATGGCTACACCTTC.

This clonotype was detected a few times. The chain is built from TRBV18 and TRBJ1-2; the D gene is possibly TRBD1 (5 bases). Germline CDR1 is KGHSH and CDR2 is LQKENI. Trimming pared 4 bases from V and 2 bases from J, leaving 11 bases between. The CDR3 has 14 residues. The CDR3 sequence: CASSLGTVNYGYTF. In nucleotides, the CDR3 is TGTGCCAGCTCACTTGGGACGGTAAACTATGGCTACACCTTC.

The sample holds a few counts of this clonotype. The chain joins TRBV19 to TRBJ1-1; possible D gene TRBD1, 5 bases. The CDR3 is 14 residues long. V dropped 5 bases and J dropped 3 bases, with 13 bases sitting between them. Germline V gene lookup returns CDR1 LNHDA and CDR2 SQIVND (reference sequence). This chain's CDR3 is CASSAFFRDTEAFF. DNA of the CDR3: TGTGCCAGTAGTGCATTCTTCAGGGACACTGAAGCTTTCTTT.

This clonotype was observed a handful of times. This chain joins TRBV11-3 and TRBJ2-3; 12 nucleotides line up with TRBD2. The CDR3 runs 16 residues. The germline gives CDR1 SGHNT, CDR2 YENEEA. The junction had 5 bases not matched to a gene; V was cut back by 5 bases and J by 2 bases. The chain's CDR3 is CASSPRTSGTTDTQYF. CDR3 sequence (DNA): TGTGCCAGCAGCCCCCGGACTAGCGGGACCACAGATACGCAGTATTTT. The full variable domain, completed using reference TRBV11-3 and TRBJ2-3, is EAGVVQSPRYKIIEKKQPVAFWCNPISGHNTLYWYLQNLGQGPELLIRYENEEAVDDSQLPKDRFSAERLKGVDSTLKIQPAELGDSAVYLCASSPRTSGTTDTQYFGPGTRLTVL.

This chain connects TRBV7-6 to TRBJ1-4; no clear D gene. This CDR3 is built from 15 residues. Germline values: CDR1 SGHVS, CDR2 FNYEAQ. Trimming removed 0 bases from V and 8 bases from J, with 13 bases in between. The DNA for the CDR3 is TGTGCCAGCAGCTTAGCTCTGGAAGCTAGCGAAAAACTGTTTTTT. This sequence encodes CASSLALEASEKLFF.

This clonotype was seen a handful of times. The rearrangement uses TRBV30 and TRBJ1-3; D is unclear. The germline CDR1 and CDR2 sequences are GTSNPN and SVGIG (reference sequence). Trimming took 1 base from V and 0 from J, leaving 7 bases between them. CDR3 size: 14 residues. CDR3 bases: TGTGCCTGGAGTGCCCTGTTCTCTGGAAACACCATATATTTT. It is translated as CAWSALFSGNTIYF.

The J gene is TRBJ1-4, the V gene TRBV2, with D unclear. From germline, CDR1 is SNHLY and CDR2 FYNNEI. The CDR3 has 12 amino acids. Trimming removed 2 bases from V and 6 bases from J, with 4 bases in between. The CDR3, as DNA: TGTGCCAGCAGTGAACATCATGAAAAACTGTTTTTT. This gives the protein CASSEHHEKLFF.

The genes are TRBV21-1 and TRBJ1-2. TRBV21-1 is a pseudogene segment. CDR3 length: 13 residues. The CDR3 loop is CASSKDGNYGYTF. DNA of the CDR3: TGTGCCAGCAGCAAAGACGGTAACTATGGCTACACCTTC.

This chain connects TRBV7-8 to TRBJ2-7; D ambiguous. The germline CDR1 and CDR2 sequences are SGHVS and FQNEAQ. The CDR3 is made up of 15 amino acids. V was trimmed by 4 bases and J by 3 bases, leaving 16 bases between them. CDR3 residues: CASSSRAKNDYEQYF. In DNA form, the CDR3 reads TGTGCCAGCAGCTCTAGGGCTAAAAATGACTACGAGCAGTACTTC.

This chain joins TRBV6-5 and TRBJ1-6; the D gene is possibly TRBD1 (6 bases). Trimming cost V 6 bases and J 8 bases, with 17 bases left between them. The germline V gene encodes CDR1 MNHEY and CDR2 SVGAGI. The CDR3 consists of 15 residues. CDR3 amino acids: CASRDTQGIHSPLHF. The CDR3 coding sequence is TGTGCCAGCAGGGACACTCAGGGGATTCATTCACCCCTCCACTTT.

The J gene is TRBJ1-2, the V gene TRBV7-9; TRBD1 matches 7 bases. This CDR3 comprises 13 residues. The germline V gene has CDR1 SEHNR and CDR2 FQNEAQ (reference sequence). Germline trimming cut 2 bases from V and 6 bases from J; bases unmatched to any gene: 3. CDR3 amino acids: CASSLSTGDGYTF. The CDR3 region has the DNA TGTGCCAGCAGCTTATCCACAGGGGATGGCTACACCTTC.

This chain uses TRBV5-1 with TRBJ2-1, with TRBD2 matching 10 bases. Germline CDR1 reads SGHRS; CDR2 reads YFSETQ. The CDR3 is made up of 16 amino acids. With 4 bases clipped from V and 7 bases from J, the junction kept 11 bases outside the gene matches. This chain's CDR3 is CASSATTSGVPNEQFF. In DNA, the CDR3 is TGCGCCAGCAGCGCCACCACTAGCGGGGTGCCTAATGAGCAGTTCTTC.